These T cell receptor beta chains were read from a single sample in a study of blood T cells in healthy people across ages. TCRdb processed the 5' RACE reads anew with MiXCR; each CDR3 protein has one entry. The sample holds hundreds of thousands of distinct CDR3 sequences; about 62% are singletons and the top ten take about 20%. The source material was blood. Every receptor here comes from a man in his thirties or forties in good health. CDR3s include the opening cysteine and the closing phenylalanine or tryptophan. The D gene is left open where the match is weak. Expanded clones get a size class; other rows say once, few or many, or leave the size out.

cdr3_nt: TGCAGTGCTAGAGACCCTTCGGGACAGGGGGGAAACATTCAGTACTTC; cdr3_aa: CSARDPSGQGGNIQYF; d_call: TRBD1; v_call: TRBV20-1; j_call: TRBJ2-4; clone_size: once
cdr3_nt: TGTGCCATCAGTGAGGGACTAGCGAGTTACGAGCAGTTCTTC; cdr3_aa: CAISEGLASYEQFF; d_call: TRBD2; v_call: TRBV10-3; j_call: TRBJ2-1; clone_size: once
cdr3_nt: TGTGCCACCAGCAGAGATTTTGGTGGAGAGCAGTACTTC; cdr3_aa: CATSRDFGGEQYF; d_call: .; v_call: TRBV15; j_call: TRBJ2-5; clone_size: .
cdr3_nt: TGCGCCAGCAGCCACTCCCCCGGGACTAGTTCCTACGAGCAGTACTTC; cdr3_aa: CASSHSPGTSSYEQYF; d_call: TRBD2; v_call: TRBV4-1; j_call: TRBJ2-7; clone_size: .
cdr3_nt: TGTGCCAGCAGCTTAGTCCCCATGAGCTCCTACGAGCAGTACTTC; cdr3_aa: CASSLVPMSSYEQYF; d_call: .; v_call: TRBV7-2; j_call: TRBJ2-7; clone_size: .
cdr3_nt: TGTGCCAGCAGCGTGTCTAGCGGGGAGACCCAGTACTTC; cdr3_aa: CASSVSSGETQYF; d_call: TRBD2; v_call: TRBV9; j_call: TRBJ2-5; clone_size: .
cdr3_nt: TGCAGTGCTCCGGGACTAGGGACAGATACGCAGTATTTT; cdr3_aa: CSAPGLGTDTQYF; d_call: TRBD2; v_call: TRBV20-1; j_call: TRBJ2-3; clone_size: .
cdr3_nt: TGTGCCAGCACCTCCCTGGGTAGCGGGAGGCGGAATGAGCAGTTCTTC; cdr3_aa: CASTSLGSGRRNEQFF; d_call: TRBD2; v_call: TRBV28; j_call: TRBJ2-1; clone_size: .
cdr3_nt: TGTGCCAGCAGCGTGCTAGCGGGGATCCAAGAGACCCAGTACTTC; cdr3_aa: CASSVLAGIQETQYF; d_call: TRBD2; v_call: TRBV9; j_call: TRBJ2-5; clone_size: .
cdr3_nt: TGTGCCAGCAGTTCCTACGCCTACGAGCAGTACTTC; cdr3_aa: CASSSYAYEQYF; d_call: .; v_call: TRBV6-2/TRBV6-3; j_call: TRBJ2-7; clone_size: few
cdr3_nt: TGTGCCAGCTCACCTGCACGGACGGGACTGTCCTACAATGAGCAGTTCTTC; cdr3_aa: CASSPARTGLSYNEQFF; d_call: .; v_call: TRBV18; j_call: TRBJ2-1; clone_size: .
cdr3_nt: TGCAGTGCTAGAGAGACAGGGGCAGGAGGAGCTTTCTTT; cdr3_aa: CSARETGAGGAFF; d_call: TRBD1; v_call: TRBV20-1; j_call: TRBJ1-1; clone_size: .
cdr3_nt: TGTGCCAGCAGCTGGACAGGGGACCCCAACGAGCAGTACTTC; cdr3_aa: CASSWTGDPNEQYF; d_call: TRBD1; v_call: TRBV7-8; j_call: TRBJ2-7; clone_size: .
cdr3_nt: TGTACCAACAGTCAGGGACACGAGCAGTACTTC; cdr3_aa: CTNSQGHEQYF; d_call: .; v_call: TRBV6-5; j_call: TRBJ2-7; clone_size: .
cdr3_nt: TGTGCCAGCAGCCCCTCAAACGGGTACAATGAGCAGTTCTTC; cdr3_aa: CASSPSNGYNEQFF; d_call: .; v_call: TRBV7-3; j_call: TRBJ2-1; clone_size: few
cdr3_nt: TGTGCCAGCAGTGTACACAGCTCGAACACCGGGGAGCTGTTTTTT; cdr3_aa: CASSVHSSNTGELFF; d_call: .; v_call: TRBV6-2/TRBV6-3; j_call: TRBJ2-2; clone_size: once
cdr3_nt: TGTGCCAACTGCGCGATCACTAGCAATTTCTACAATGAGCAGTTCTTC; cdr3_aa: CANCAITSNFYNEQFF; d_call: .; v_call: TRBV27; j_call: TRBJ2-1; clone_size: .
cdr3_nt: TGCGCCAGCAGCCAAGAAGGACTAGCAGGACAGGAGTTCTTC; cdr3_aa: CASSQEGLAGQEFF; d_call: .; v_call: TRBV4-3; j_call: TRBJ2-1; clone_size: .
cdr3_nt: TGTGCCAGCAGCTCAGGACACCTAGCCTACGAGCAGTACTTC; cdr3_aa: CASSSGHLAYEQYF; d_call: .; v_call: TRBV7-8; j_call: TRBJ2-7; clone_size: .
cdr3_nt: TGTGCCAGCAGTATTCTAGCGGGAGGAAGCTCCTACGAGCAGTACTTC; cdr3_aa: CASSILAGGSSYEQYF; d_call: TRBD2; v_call: TRBV27; j_call: TRBJ2-7; clone_size: .
cdr3_nt: TGTGCCAGCATCCCTCTTACCACCGGGACTAGCGAGTCACTAGCCAAAAACATTCAGTACTTC; cdr3_aa: CASIPLTTGTSESLAKNIQYF; d_call: TRBD2; v_call: TRBV2; j_call: TRBJ2-4; clone_size: .
cdr3_nt: TGTGCCAGCAGCTTGGGGACTAGCGGGGGGGGCGAGACCCAGTACTTC; cdr3_aa: CASSLGTSGGGETQYF; d_call: TRBD2; v_call: TRBV7-6; j_call: TRBJ2-5; clone_size: few
cdr3_nt: TGTGCCAGCAGCCCCGGAGGAGCGGTGAACATTCAGTACTTC; cdr3_aa: CASSPGGAVNIQYF; d_call: .; v_call: TRBV11-3; j_call: TRBJ2-4; clone_size: many
cdr3_nt: TGCAGCGTAGGAGGCACAGATACGCAGTATTTT; cdr3_aa: CSVGGTDTQYF; d_call: .; v_call: TRBV29-1; j_call: TRBJ2-3; clone_size: few
cdr3_nt: TGCAGTGTTGGGGGTCAAGAGACCCAGTACTTC; cdr3_aa: CSVGGQETQYF; d_call: .; v_call: TRBV20-1; j_call: TRBJ2-5; clone_size: many
cdr3_nt: TGCAGCATCCTAGCGGGGGGGCACGATACGCAGTATTTT; cdr3_aa: CSILAGGHDTQYF; d_call: TRBD2; v_call: TRBV29-1; j_call: TRBJ2-3; clone_size: .
cdr3_nt: TGTGCCAGCAGTTTAAGGGGGGCTCGGATGAACACTGAAGCTTTCTTT; cdr3_aa: CASSLRGARMNTEAFF; d_call: .; v_call: TRBV28; j_call: TRBJ1-1; clone_size: .
cdr3_nt: TGCGCCAGCAGCTTGGCCGGTGCAGGGTCCTACAATGAGCAGTTCTTC; cdr3_aa: CASSLAGAGSYNEQFF; d_call: .; v_call: TRBV5-1; j_call: TRBJ2-1; clone_size: .
cdr3_nt: TGTGCCAGCAAGCGATCAGAGTATGAAAAACTGTTTTTT; cdr3_aa: CASKRSEYEKLFF; d_call: .; v_call: TRBV6-1; j_call: TRBJ1-4; clone_size: few
cdr3_nt: TGTGCCAGCAGCTTCATTAGCGGGAGGTGGGGTGAGCAGTTCTTC; cdr3_aa: CASSFISGRWGEQFF; d_call: TRBD2; v_call: TRBV6-5; j_call: TRBJ2-1; clone_size: .
cdr3_nt: TGCGCCAGCAGCCAAGACCTTAGTCAACCTAGCGAGAGTACAGATACGCAGTATTTT; cdr3_aa: CASSQDLSQPSESTDTQYF; d_call: .; v_call: TRBV4-3; j_call: TRBJ2-3; clone_size: .
cdr3_nt: TGCAGCGTCGCCTGGACTAGCGGGAGGGCCGCCGAGCAGTACTTC; cdr3_aa: CSVAWTSGRAAEQYF; d_call: TRBD2; v_call: TRBV29-1; j_call: TRBJ2-7; clone_size: .
cdr3_nt: TGTGCCAGCAGCTTAGTAGGGGACAGGGGGGTGGACGAGCAGTACTTC; cdr3_aa: CASSLVGDRGVDEQYF; d_call: TRBD1; v_call: TRBV7-2; j_call: TRBJ2-7; clone_size: few
cdr3_nt: TGTACCAGTAAGACAGGGTCGTTCCCAGATACGCAGTATTTT; cdr3_aa: CTSKTGSFPDTQYF; d_call: TRBD1; v_call: TRBV12-3/TRBV12-4; j_call: TRBJ2-3; clone_size: .
cdr3_nt: TGTGCCAGCTCACCTCAGGAAGGAGGTTCTGGGGCCAACGTCCTGACTTTC; cdr3_aa: CASSPQEGGSGANVLTF; d_call: .; v_call: TRBV18; j_call: TRBJ2-6; clone_size: .